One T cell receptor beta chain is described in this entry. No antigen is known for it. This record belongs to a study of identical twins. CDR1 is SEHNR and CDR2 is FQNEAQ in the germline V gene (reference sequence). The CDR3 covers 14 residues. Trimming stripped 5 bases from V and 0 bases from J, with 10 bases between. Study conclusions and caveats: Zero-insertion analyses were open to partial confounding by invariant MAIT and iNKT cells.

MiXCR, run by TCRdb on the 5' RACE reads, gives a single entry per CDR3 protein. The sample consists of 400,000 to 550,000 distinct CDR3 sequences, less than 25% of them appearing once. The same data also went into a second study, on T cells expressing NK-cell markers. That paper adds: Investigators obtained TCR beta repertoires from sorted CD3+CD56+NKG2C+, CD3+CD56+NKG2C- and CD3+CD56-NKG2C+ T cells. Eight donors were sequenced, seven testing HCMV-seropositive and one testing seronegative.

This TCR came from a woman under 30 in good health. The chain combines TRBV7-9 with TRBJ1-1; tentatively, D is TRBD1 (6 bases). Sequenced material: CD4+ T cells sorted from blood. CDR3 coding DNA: TGTGCCAGCAGCGGACAGCATTTGAACACTGAAGCTTTCTTT. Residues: CASSGQHLNTEAFF.